This entry lists 12 T cell receptor beta chains sequenced from one sample in a study of PD-1 blockade in classical Hodgkin lymphoma. With no exception, relapse followed autologous stem cell transplantation in all patients, and brentuximab vedotin exposure varied. The table came from immunoSEQ multiplex PCR; TCRdb's copy has only in-frame clones and leaves some out. The table shows around 96,000 clones, with over 80% occurring only once. Material: peripheral blood mononuclear cells (PBMCs), obtained at baseline. These receptor sequences come from a human donor with classical Hodgkin lymphoma.

J is TRBJ1-1 and V is TRBV15, with 9 bases identical to TRBD1. The V gene's germline CDR1 is LNHNV and CDR2 YYDKDF (reference sequence). The CDR3 runs to 14 residues. J was trimmed by 10 bases and V by 5 bases; bases with no gene match: 11. CDR3 in amino acids: CATSFPGTGYRAFF. The CDR3 nucleotides are TGTGCCACCAGCTTTCCCGGGACAGGGTATCGAGCTTTCTTT.

The count of this clone is one. The chain links TRBV7-8 to TRBJ1-5, with D unresolved. Trimming took off 5 bases at V and 0 bases at J, with 11 bases between the two ends. The CDR3 is 15 residues long. The germline CDR1 and CDR2 sequences are SGHVS and FQNEAQ. This chain's CDR3 is CASSPALYSNQPQHF. Here the CDR3 DNA reads TGTGCCAGCAGCCCGGCTCTATATAGCAATCAGCCCCAGCATTTT.

This clone appeared a single time. This chain uses TRBV28 with TRBJ2-5, with D perhaps matching TRBD2 (5 bases). CDR3 length equals 15 residues. Germline lookup yields CDR1 MDHEN and CDR2 SYDVKM. V lost 7 bases and J lost 5, with 20 bases in between. The CDR3 here is CASTTMRAGRETQYF. CDR3 DNA: TGTGCCAGCACCACGATGAGGGCGGGCAGGGAGACCCAGTACTTC.

The chain carries TRBV5-4 and TRBJ2-2; D is possibly TRBD2 (6 bases). Germline-derived CDR1 and CDR2 are SGHNT and YYREEE (reference sequence). This CDR3 region has 16 residues. With 3 bases removed from V and 2 bases from J, the gap between germline ends came to 14 bases. CDR3: CASSWGLSVNTGELFF. The CDR3 region has the DNA TGTGCCAGCAGCTGGGGACTTAGCGTTAACACCGGGGAGCTGTTTTTT.

The sample holds many counts of this clone. The chain carries TRBV18 and TRBJ2-3; 7 bases match TRBD1. The CDR3 has 14 residues. Germline V gives CDR1 KGHSH, CDR2 LQKENI. The ends lost 2 bases at V and 6 bases at J; junction bases unmatched: 5. CDR3 sequence: CASSPDDRVDTQYF. The CDR3 DNA reads TGTGCCAGCTCACCAGACGACAGGGTGGATACGCAGTATTTT.

The chain recombines TRBV5-1 with TRBJ2-5, with TRBD2 identical over 7 bases. The CDR3 runs to 14 residues. After removal of 5 bases from V and 2 bases from J, the junction contained 6 bases not matched to a gene. Germline V gives CDR1 SGHRS, CDR2 YFSETQ. The CDR3 reads CASRPWGGQETQYF. The CDR3 DNA follows: TGCGCCAGCAGACCCTGGGGGGGGCAAGAGACCCAGTACTTC.

The V and J genes are TRBV7-2 and TRBJ1-1, with D hard to call. V was shortened by 5 bases and J by 5 bases, with 6 bases between the two germline ends. CDR1 is SGHTA and CDR2 is FQGNSA in the germline V gene. This CDR3 contains 11 residues. The CDR3 sequence is CASSRDTEAFF. The CDR3 DNA reads TGTGCCAGCAGCAGGGATACTGAAGCTTTCTTT. The full variable domain, with the rest looked up from reference TRBV7-2 and TRBJ1-1, is GAGVSQSPSNKVTEKGKDVELRCDPISGHTALYWYRQSLGQGLEFLIYFQGNSAPDKSGLPSDRFSAERTGGSVSTLTIQRTQQEDSAVYLCASSRDTEAFFGQGTRLTVV.

The rearrangement uses TRBV10-3 and TRBJ2-7; 9 nucleotides align to TRBD1. Trimming cost V 4 bases and J 7 bases; bases outside gene matches: 8. Looked up from germline, CDR1 is ENHRY and CDR2 is SYGVKD. The CDR3 has 14 residues. Here the CDR3 DNA reads TGTGCCATCAGTGGAGGGACAGGGCCTCGTGAGCAGTACTTC. It codes for CAISGGTGPREQYF.

This chain uses TRBV27 with TRBJ2-5; TRBD2 aligns across 10 bases. J gave up 7 bases and V 5 bases, and 10 bases lay outside the gene matches. The CDR3 is 15 residues long. The V gene's germline CDR1 is MNHEY and CDR2 SMNVEV (reference sequence). The CDR3 loop is CASSTWTSGPGTQYF. CDR3 nucleotide sequence: TGTGCCAGCAGTACTTGGACTAGCGGTCCGGGGACCCAGTACTTC.

The rearrangement uses TRBV6-1 and TRBJ1-2, with 7 positions matching TRBD1. V lost 4 bases and J lost 7; bases outside the gene matches: 3. Germline loops: CDR1 MNHNS, CDR2 SASEGT. CDR3 length equals 12 residues. The CDR3 sequence is CASSVGQVGYTF. The CDR3 DNA reads as TGTGCCAGCAGTGTCGGACAGGTTGGCTACACCTTC.

This chain uses TRBV5-1 with TRBJ2-3, with D possibly matching TRBD2 (5 bases). From germline, CDR1 is SGHRS and CDR2 YFSETQ. The CDR3 covers 15 residues. V was cut by 0 bases and J by 2 bases, with 10 bases left in between. The CDR3 DNA is TGCGCCAGCAGCTTGGCCGGGGTAGACACAGATACGCAGTATTTT. This encodes CASSLAGVDTDTQYF.

V gene TRBV5-1 combines with J gene TRBJ2-7; TRBD2 is a possible D gene (6 bases). The CDR3 is 15 amino acids. CDR1 is SGHRS, CDR2 YFSETQ, per germline. The V end was cut by 0 bases, the J end by 0 bases, with 10 bases between. The CDR3 loop reads CASSLGDSISYEQYF. The DNA for the CDR3 is TGCGCCAGCAGCTTGGGGGACTCGATCTCCTACGAGCAGTACTTC.